One sample yielded the 15 T cell receptor beta chains listed below, sequenced in a study of blood T cell repertoires in COVID-19. Assay used: immunoSEQ multiplex PCR; TCRdb lists only in-frame clones, some missing. The data contain roughly 100,000 clones, just under 85% of them seen just once; the ten biggest clones take up more than 3%. Material for sequencing was peripheral blood. These receptors all come from a woman aged 80 or over with active or convalescent COVID-19.

This sequence joins TRBV29-1 and TRBJ1-3; possible D gene TRBD1, 5 bases. V gave up 1 base and J gave up 2 bases, with 9 bases separating them. This CDR3 comprises 14 residues. Germline V gene lookup returns CDR1 SQVTM and CDR2 ANQGSEA. In DNA form, the CDR3 reads TGCAGCGTTGAAGGTGACAGCGCTGGAAACACCATATATTTT. Residues: CSVEGDSAGNTIYF.

The gene calls are TRBV30 and TRBJ2-5; TRBD1 might be the D (5 bases). CDR3 length: 12 amino acids. V dropped 1 base and J dropped 5 bases, with 8 bases sitting between them. Germline CDR1 reads GTSNPN; CDR2 reads SVGIG (reference sequence). CDR3 region: CAWSGHRETQYF. CDR3 sequence (DNA): TGTGCCTGGAGTGGCCACAGGGAGACCCAGTACTTC. The complete variable domain, with remaining parts taken from reference TRBV30 and TRBJ2-5, reads SQTIHQWPATLVQPVGSPLSLECTVEGTSNPNLYWYRQAAGRGLQLLFYSVGIGQISSEVPQNLSASRPQDRQFILSSKKLLLSDSGFYLCAWSGHRETQYFGPGTRLLVL.

The chain joins TRBV19 to TRBJ1-5; unclear D gene. CDR3 size: 15 residues. The V end was cut by 2 bases, the J end by 6 bases, with 14 bases between. The germline V gene encodes CDR1 LNHDA and CDR2 SQIVND (reference sequence). The CDR3 DNA is TGTGCCAGTAGTATATTCTGGGAGCTCGGTCAGCCCCAGCATTTT. This sequence encodes CASSIFWELGQPQHF.

In this sample, this clone turned up once. This chain connects TRBV7-6 to TRBJ2-7; D perhaps matches TRBD2 (6 bases). V gave up 3 bases and J gave up 1 base, with 10 bases separating them. This CDR3 is built from 14 residues. Per germline, CDR1 SGHVS and CDR2 FNYEAQ. The DNA for the CDR3 is TGTGCCAGCAGCTTGTTCGGGGGATCCTACGAGCAGTACTTC. Protein: CASSLFGGSYEQYF. Variable domain in full (rest from reference TRBV7-6 and TRBJ2-7): GAGVSQSPRYKVTKRGQDVALRCDPISGHVSLYWYRQALGQGPEFLTYFNYEAQQDKSGLPNDRFSAERPEGSISTLTIQRTEQRDSAMYRCASSLFGGSYEQYFGPGTRLTVT.

The chain combines TRBV7-2 with TRBJ2-5; no definite D call. Per the germline V gene, CDR1 is SGHTA and CDR2 is FQGNSA. The CDR3 covers 13 residues. The V and J ends lost 1 base and 7 bases respectively, with 10 bases between them. CDR3: CASSLEHDRTQYF. As DNA, the CDR3 is TGTGCCAGCAGCTTAGAGCATGATCGGACCCAGTACTTC.

The gene calls are TRBV29-1 and TRBJ1-2, with 7 positions matching TRBD1. CDR1 and CDR2 from the germline V gene are SQVTM and ANQGSEA. This CDR3 comprises 13 residues. V was pared by 6 bases and J by 4 bases, with 8 bases of the junction left unmatched. Written as DNA, the CDR3 is TGCAGCGTCGCGACCGCAGGGGGCTATGGCTACACCTTC. Translation gives CSVATAGGYGYTF.

The chain carries TRBV7-3 and TRBJ1-1; 7 nucleotides line up with TRBD1. V lost 2 bases to trimming and J lost 5 bases; unmatched junction nucleotides: 2. Looked up from germline, CDR1 is SGHTA and CDR2 is FQGTGA. The CDR3 has 13 amino acids. The CDR3 DNA reads TGTGCCAGCAGCTTACAGGGGGAGACTGAAGCTTTCTTT. Protein: CASSLQGETEAFF. Full variable domain (outside the CDR3, taken from reference TRBV7-3 and TRBJ1-1): GAGVSQTPSNKVTEKGKYVELRCDPISGHTALYWYRQSLGQGPEFLIYFQGTGAADDSGLPNDRFFAVRPEGSVSTLKIQRTERGDSAVYLCASSLQGETEAFFGQGTRLTVV.

The CDR3 region is CAISEGGFSSGANVLTF. The CDR3 DNA reads TGTGCCATCAGTGAGGGGGGGTTCTCCTCTGGGGCCAACGTCCTGACTTTC. The genes are TRBV10-3 and TRBJ2-6, with a possible D match to TRBD2 (6 bases). The CDR3 spans 17 residues. Deletions cut 2 bases from V and 0 bases from J, with 11 bases between. CDR1 and CDR2 (germline): ENHRY, SYGVKD.

The rearrangement uses TRBV7-8 and TRBJ1-1; weak D call: TRBD1 (5 bases). Germline V gene data show CDR1 as SGHVS and CDR2 as FQNEAQ. V dropped 0 bases and J dropped 10 bases, with 24 bases sitting between them. This CDR3 comprises 17 residues. CDR3 nucleotide sequence: TGTGCCAGCAGCTTAGCACTAGCAACCGGGACCGCACGGGGAGCTTTCTTT. As protein: CASSLALATGTARGAFF. Full variable domain (missing parts from reference TRBV7-8 and TRBJ1-1): GAGVSQSPRYKVAKRGQDVALRCDPISGHVSLFWYQQALGQGPEFLTYFQNEAQLDKSGLPSDRFFAERPEGSVSTLKIQRTQQEDSAVYLCASSLALATGTARGAFFGQGTRLTVV.

The chain combines TRBV27 with TRBJ1-2, with 7 bases matching TRBD1. V dropped 6 bases and J dropped 4; count of bases not matched to a gene: 14. The CDR3 totals 16 residues. The germline V gene encodes CDR1 MNHEY and CDR2 SMNVEV (reference sequence). CDR3 in amino acids: CASSRHSPGQSYGYTF. Here the CDR3 DNA reads TGTGCCAGCAGCCGACACTCGCCGGGACAGAGCTATGGCTACACCTTC.

This chain links TRBV15 with TRBJ2-1; weak D call: TRBD2 (6 bases). Trimming took off 6 bases at V and 9 bases at J, with 21 bases between the two ends. This CDR3 is 15 amino acids long. Germline assignment: CDR1 LNHNV and CDR2 YYDKDF (reference sequence). The CDR3 coding sequence is TGTGCCACCAGAGCAGGACTACTCCAGAGGGGTGAGCAGTTCTTC. Translating gives CATRAGLLQRGEQFF.

The rearrangement uses TRBV2 and TRBJ1-4; 9 nucleotides align to TRBD1. The CDR3 runs to 14 residues. The germline V gene has CDR1 SNHLY and CDR2 FYNNEI. Trimming took 7 bases from V and 6 from J; bases not matched to a gene: 6. CDR3: CASNNRGRDEKLFF. CDR3 in DNA: TGTGCCAGCAACAACAGGGGGCGCGATGAAAAACTGTTTTTT.

The chain joins TRBV6-5 to TRBJ1-1; D ambiguous. The CDR3 has 13 amino acids. The V and J ends lost 6 bases and 2 bases respectively, with 10 bases between them. Per the germline V gene, CDR1 is MNHEY and CDR2 is SVGAGI. CDR3 DNA sequence: TGTGCCAGCAGGGACCGGGGAAACACTGAAGCTTTCTTT. Encoded protein: CASRDRGNTEAFF.

The chain couples TRBV27 to TRBJ1-2, with a possible D match to TRBD1 (5 bases). Trimming took 5 bases from V and 2 from J, leaving 18 bases between them. The CDR3 extends over 16 amino acids. CDR1 MNHEY and CDR2 SMNVEV come from the germline V gene (reference sequence). The CDR3 DNA is TGTGCCAGCAGTCCAAGGGGTTATGGGGTAAACTATGGCTACACCTTC. It encodes CASSPRGYGVNYGYTF.

The CDR3 nucleotides are TGTGCCAGCAGCGCGCTCGACTCGTCTAGCACAGATACGCAGTATTTT. Protein sequence: CASSALDSSSTDTQYF. This chain links TRBV7-3 with TRBJ2-3; D unresolved. CDR1 is SGHTA and CDR2 is FQGTGA in the germline V gene. CDR3 length equals 16 residues. Deletions cut 5 bases from V and 0 bases from J, with 15 bases between.